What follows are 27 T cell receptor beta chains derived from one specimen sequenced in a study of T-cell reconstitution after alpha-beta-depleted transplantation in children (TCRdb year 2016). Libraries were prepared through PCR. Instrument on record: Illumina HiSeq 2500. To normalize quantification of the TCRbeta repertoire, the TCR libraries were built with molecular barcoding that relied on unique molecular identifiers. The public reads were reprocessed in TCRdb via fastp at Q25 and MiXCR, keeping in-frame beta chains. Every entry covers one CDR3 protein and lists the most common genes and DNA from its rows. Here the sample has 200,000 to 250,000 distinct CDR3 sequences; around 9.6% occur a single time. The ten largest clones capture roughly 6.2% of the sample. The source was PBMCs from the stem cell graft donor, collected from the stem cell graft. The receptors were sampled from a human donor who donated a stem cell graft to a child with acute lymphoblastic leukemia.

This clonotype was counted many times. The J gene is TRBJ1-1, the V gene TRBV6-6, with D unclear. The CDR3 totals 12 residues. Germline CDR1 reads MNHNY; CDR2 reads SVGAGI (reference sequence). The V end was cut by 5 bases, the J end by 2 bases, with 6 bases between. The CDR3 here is CASSLSNTEAFF. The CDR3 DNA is TGTGCCAGCAGTCTCTCCAACACTGAAGCTTTCTTT.

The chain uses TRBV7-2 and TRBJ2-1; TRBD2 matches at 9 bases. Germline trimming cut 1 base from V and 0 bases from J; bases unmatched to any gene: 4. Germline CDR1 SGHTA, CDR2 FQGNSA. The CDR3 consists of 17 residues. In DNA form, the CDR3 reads TGTGCCAGCAGCTTAGTAGCTAGCGGGGACTCCTACAATGAGCAGTTCTTC. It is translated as CASSLVASGDSYNEQFF.

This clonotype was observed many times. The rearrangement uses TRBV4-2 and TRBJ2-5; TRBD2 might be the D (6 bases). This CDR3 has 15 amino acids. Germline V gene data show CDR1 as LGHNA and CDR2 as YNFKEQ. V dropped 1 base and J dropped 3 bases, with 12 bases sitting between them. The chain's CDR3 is CASSQGVGGKETQYF. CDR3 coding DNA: TGTGCCAGCAGCCAAGGTGTTGGGGGGAAAGAGACCCAGTACTTC.

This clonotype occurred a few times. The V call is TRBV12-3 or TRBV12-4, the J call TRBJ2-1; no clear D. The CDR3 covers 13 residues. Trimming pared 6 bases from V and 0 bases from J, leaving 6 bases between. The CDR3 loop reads CASRRTSYNEQFF. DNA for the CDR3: TGTGCCAGCAGACGGACCTCCTACAATGAGCAGTTCTTC.

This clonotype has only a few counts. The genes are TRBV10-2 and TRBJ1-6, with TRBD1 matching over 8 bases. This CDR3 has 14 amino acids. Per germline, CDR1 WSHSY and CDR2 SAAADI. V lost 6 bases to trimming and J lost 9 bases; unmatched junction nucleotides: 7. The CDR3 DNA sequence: TGCGCCAGCAGACAGGGGGGAGAGGGTTCACCCCTCCACTTT. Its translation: CASRQGGEGSPLHF.

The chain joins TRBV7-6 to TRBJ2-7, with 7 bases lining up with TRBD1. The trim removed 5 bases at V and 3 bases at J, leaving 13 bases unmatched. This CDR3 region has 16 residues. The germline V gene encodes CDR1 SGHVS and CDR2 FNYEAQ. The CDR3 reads CASSTNKGQPNYEQYF. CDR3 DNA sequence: TGTGCCAGCAGCACAAACAAGGGACAGCCTAACTACGAGCAGTACTTC.

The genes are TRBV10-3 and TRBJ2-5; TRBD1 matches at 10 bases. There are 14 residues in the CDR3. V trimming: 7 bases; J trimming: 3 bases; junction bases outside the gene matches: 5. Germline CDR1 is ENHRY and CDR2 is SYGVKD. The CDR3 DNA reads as TGTGCCATCACGGGAGGGACAGGGGAAGAGACCCAGTACTTC. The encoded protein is CAITGGTGEETQYF.

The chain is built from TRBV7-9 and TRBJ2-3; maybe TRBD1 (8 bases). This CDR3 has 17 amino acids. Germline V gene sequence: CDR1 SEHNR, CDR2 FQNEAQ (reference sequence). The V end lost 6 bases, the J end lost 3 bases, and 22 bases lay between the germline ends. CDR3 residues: CASRALRTGRGTDTQYF. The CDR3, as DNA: TGTGCCAGCAGAGCCCTGAGGACAGGGAGGGGGACAGATACGCAGTATTTT.

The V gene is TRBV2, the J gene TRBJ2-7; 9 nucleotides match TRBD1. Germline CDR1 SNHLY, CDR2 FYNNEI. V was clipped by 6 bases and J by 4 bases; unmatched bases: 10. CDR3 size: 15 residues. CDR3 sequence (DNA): TGTGCCAGCAGCGATCTAGGGACAGGGAAATACGAGCAGTACTTC. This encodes CASSDLGTGKYEQYF.

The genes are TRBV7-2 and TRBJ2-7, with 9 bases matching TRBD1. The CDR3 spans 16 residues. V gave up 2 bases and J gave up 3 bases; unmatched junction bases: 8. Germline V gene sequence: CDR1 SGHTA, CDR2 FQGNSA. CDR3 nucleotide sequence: TGTGCCAGCAGCTTACTCGGGACAGGGAACCGCTACGAGCAGTACTTC. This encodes CASSLLGTGNRYEQYF.

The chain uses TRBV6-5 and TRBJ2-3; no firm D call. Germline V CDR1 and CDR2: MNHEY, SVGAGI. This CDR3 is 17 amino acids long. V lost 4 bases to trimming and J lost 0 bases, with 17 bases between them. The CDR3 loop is CASSSWALKFSTDTQYF. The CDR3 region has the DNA TGTGCCAGCAGTTCGTGGGCGCTCAAATTTAGCACAGATACGCAGTATTTT.

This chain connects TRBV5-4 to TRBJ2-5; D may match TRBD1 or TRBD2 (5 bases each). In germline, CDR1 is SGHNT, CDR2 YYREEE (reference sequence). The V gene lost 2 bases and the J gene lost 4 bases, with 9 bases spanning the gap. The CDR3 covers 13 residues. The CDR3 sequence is CASSFPGAETQYF. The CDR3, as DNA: TGTGCCAGCAGCTTTCCCGGGGCAGAGACCCAGTACTTC. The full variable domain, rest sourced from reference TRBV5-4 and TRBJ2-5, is ETGVTQSPTHLIKTRGQQVTLRCSSQSGHNTVSWYQQALGQGPQFIFQYYREEENGRGNFPPRFSGLQFPNYSSELNVNALELDDSALYLCASSFPGAETQYFGPGTRLLVL.

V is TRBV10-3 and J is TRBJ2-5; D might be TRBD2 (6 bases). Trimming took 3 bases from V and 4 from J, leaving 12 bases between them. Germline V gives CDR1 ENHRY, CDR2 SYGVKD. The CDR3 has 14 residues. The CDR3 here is CAISEPRGGETQYF. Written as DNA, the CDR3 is TGTGCCATCAGTGAACCTCGGGGAGGAGAGACCCAGTACTTC.

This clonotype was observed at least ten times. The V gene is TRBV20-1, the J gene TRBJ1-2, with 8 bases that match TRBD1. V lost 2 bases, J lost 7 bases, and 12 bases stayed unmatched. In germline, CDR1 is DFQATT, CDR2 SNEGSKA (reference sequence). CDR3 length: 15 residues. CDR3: CSARSAGGVVGGYTF. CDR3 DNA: TGCAGTGCTAGATCCGCAGGGGGCGTAGTAGGTGGCTACACCTTC.

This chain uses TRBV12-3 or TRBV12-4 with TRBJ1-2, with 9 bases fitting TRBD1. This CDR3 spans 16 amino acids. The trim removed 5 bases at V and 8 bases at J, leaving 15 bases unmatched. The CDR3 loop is CASSRAGQGVRGGYTF. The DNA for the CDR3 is TGTGCCAGCAGTCGCGCGGGACAGGGTGTGAGGGGCGGCTACACCTTC.

The CDR3 DNA reads as TGTGCCAGCAACGAAAATCAGCCCCAGCATTTT. Its protein is CASNENQPQHF. This chain uses TRBV6-1 with TRBJ1-5; D ambiguous. Germline CDR1 MNHNS, CDR2 SASEGT. CDR3 size: 11 residues. Between the trimmed V and J ends, which lost 7 bases and 4 bases, there was a span of 5 bases.

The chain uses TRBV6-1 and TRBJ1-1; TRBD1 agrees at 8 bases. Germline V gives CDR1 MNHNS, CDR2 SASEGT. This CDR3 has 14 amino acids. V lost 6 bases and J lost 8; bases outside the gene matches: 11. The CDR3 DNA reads TGTGCCAGCAGACCCCCGGGACAGGTATCCGAAGCTTTCTTT. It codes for CASRPPGQVSEAFF.

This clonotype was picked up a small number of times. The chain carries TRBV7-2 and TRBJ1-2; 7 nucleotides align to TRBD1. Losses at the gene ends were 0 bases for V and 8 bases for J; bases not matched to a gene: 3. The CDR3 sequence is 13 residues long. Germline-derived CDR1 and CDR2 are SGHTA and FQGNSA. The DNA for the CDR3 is TGTGCCAGCAGCTTAGCCAGGGGGGGAGGCTACACCTTC. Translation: CASSLARGGGYTF. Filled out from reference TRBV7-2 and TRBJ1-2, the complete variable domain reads GAGVSQSPSNKVTEKGKDVELRCDPISGHTALYWYRQSLGQGLEFLIYFQGNSAPDKSGLPSDRFSAERTGGSVSTLTIQRTQQEDSAVYLCASSLARGGGYTFGSGTRLTVV.

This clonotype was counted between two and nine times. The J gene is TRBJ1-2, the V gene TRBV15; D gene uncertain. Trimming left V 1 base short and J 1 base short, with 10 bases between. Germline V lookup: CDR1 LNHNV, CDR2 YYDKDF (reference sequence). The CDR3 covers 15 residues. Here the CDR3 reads CATSRGWTDNYGYTF. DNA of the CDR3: TGTGCCACCAGCAGAGGCTGGACTGATAACTATGGCTACACCTTC.

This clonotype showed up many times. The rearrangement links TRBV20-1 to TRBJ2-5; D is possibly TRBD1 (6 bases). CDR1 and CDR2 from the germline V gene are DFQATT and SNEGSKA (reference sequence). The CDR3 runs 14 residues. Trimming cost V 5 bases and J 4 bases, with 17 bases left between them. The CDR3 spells CSALIQGKSETQYF. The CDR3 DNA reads TGCAGTGCTCTTATCCAGGGGAAGTCAGAGACCCAGTACTTC.

CDR3 DNA: TGTGCCAGCAGTTTAGCTCCAGAGCTGAACACTGAAGCTTTCTTT. It specifies CASSLAPELNTEAFF. The V and J genes are TRBV12-3 or TRBV12-4 and TRBJ1-1, with no clear D. The CDR3 runs 15 residues. V lost 0 bases to trimming and J lost 0 bases, with 8 bases between them.

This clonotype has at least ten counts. CDR3 in amino acids: CASSVQGAQNQPQHF. The CDR3 DNA reads as TGTGCCAGCAGTGTGCAGGGGGCCCAAAATCAGCCCCAGCATTTT. This chain uses TRBV12-3 or TRBV12-4 with TRBJ1-5; 8 bases map to TRBD1. V was pared by 5 bases and J by 4 bases, with 7 bases of the junction left unmatched. The CDR3 consists of 15 residues.

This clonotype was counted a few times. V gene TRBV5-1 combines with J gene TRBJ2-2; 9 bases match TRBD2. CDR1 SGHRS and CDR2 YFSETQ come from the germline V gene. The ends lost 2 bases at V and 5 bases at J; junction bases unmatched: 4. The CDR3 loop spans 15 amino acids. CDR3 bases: TGCGCCAGCAGCTTTGCCCTAGCGGGGACCGGGGAGCTGTTTTTT. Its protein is CASSFALAGTGELFF.

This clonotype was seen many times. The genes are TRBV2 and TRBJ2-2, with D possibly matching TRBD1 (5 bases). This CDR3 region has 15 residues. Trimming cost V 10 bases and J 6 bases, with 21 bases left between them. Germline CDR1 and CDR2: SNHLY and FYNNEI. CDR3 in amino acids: CATRTRTIPAGELFF. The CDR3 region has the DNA TGTGCCACCCGAACGAGGACAATTCCCGCCGGGGAGCTGTTTTTT.

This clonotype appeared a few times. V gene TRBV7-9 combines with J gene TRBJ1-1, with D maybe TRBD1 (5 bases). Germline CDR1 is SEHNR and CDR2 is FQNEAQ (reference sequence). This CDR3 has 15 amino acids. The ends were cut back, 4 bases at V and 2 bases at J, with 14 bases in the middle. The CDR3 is CASSSTGTGNTEAFF. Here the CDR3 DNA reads TGTGCCAGCAGCTCCACCGGGACGGGAAACACTGAAGCTTTCTTT.

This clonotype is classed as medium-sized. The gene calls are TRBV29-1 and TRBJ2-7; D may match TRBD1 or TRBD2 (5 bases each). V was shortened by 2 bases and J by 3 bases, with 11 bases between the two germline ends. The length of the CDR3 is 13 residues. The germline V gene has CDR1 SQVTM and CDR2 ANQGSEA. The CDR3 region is CSVELPGGYEQYF. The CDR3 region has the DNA TGCAGCGTTGAACTACCTGGGGGCTACGAGCAGTACTTC.

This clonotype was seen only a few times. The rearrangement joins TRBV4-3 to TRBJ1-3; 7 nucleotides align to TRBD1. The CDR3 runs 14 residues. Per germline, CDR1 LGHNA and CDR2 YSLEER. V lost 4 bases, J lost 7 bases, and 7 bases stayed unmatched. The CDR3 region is CASSPAGRGNTIYF. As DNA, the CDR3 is TGCGCCAGCAGCCCCGCTGGCAGGGGGAACACCATATATTTT.